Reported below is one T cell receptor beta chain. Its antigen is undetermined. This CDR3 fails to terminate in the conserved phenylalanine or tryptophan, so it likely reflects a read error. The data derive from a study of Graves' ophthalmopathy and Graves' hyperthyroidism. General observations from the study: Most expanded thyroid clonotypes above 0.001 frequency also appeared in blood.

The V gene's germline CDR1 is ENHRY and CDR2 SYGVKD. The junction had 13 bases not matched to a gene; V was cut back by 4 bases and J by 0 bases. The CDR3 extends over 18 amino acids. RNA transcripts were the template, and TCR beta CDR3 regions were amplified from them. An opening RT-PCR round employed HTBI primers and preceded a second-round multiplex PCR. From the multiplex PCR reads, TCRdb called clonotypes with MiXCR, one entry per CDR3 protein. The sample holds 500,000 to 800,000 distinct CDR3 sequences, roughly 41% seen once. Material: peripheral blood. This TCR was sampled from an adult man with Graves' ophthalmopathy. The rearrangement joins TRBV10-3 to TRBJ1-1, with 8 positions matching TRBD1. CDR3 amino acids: CAISGQGNYGYMNTEAFL. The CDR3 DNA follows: TGTGCCATCAGTGGACAGGGGAACTATGGCTACATGAACACTGAAGCTTTCCTT.